This TCR beta chain is from a study of OX40 agonist ivuxolimab in advanced cancers. General study points: Certain nonresponding patients likewise had low normalized T-cell clonal expansion. Researchers report that CD8+ T cells had, on average, more expanded clones than CD4+. By week 6 at 0.1 to 3.0 mg/kg, blood CD4+ and CD8+ T cells had expanded clonally.

Profiling relied on immunoSEQ multiplex PCR, and the TCRdb table lists in-frame clones only, not all of them. The data show about 55,000 clones, with 70% to 85% seen just once and 6.3% held by the top ten. Of note for this clone: Its antigen remains unidentified.

The CDR3 contains 13 residues. Deletions cut 0 bases from V and 8 bases from J, with 7 bases between. Germline V gene lookup returns CDR1 SGHNT and CDR2 YENEEA. This clonotype was sampled from an adult with an advanced solid tumor such as melanoma, head and neck, liver or kidney cancer. The genes are TRBV11-3 and TRBJ2-2, with D hard to call. The sequences come from CD4+ or CD8+ T cells sorted from blood, collected in a trial of the OX40 agonist ivuxolimab. CDR3: CASSLDRMGELFF. The CDR3 coding sequence is TGTGCCAGCAGCTTAGATCGGATGGGGGAGCTGTTTTTT.